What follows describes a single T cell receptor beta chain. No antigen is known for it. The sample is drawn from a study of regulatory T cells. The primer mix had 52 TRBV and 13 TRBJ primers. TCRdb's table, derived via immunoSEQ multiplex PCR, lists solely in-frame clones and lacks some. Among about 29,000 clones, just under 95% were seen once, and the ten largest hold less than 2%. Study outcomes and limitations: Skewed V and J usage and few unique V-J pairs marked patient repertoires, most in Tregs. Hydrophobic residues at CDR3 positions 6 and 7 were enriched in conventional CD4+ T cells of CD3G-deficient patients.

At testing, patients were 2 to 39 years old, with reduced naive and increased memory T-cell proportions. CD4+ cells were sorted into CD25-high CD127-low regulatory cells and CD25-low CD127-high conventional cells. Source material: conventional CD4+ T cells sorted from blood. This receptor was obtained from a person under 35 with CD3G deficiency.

For the CDR3, the DNA is TGTGCCAGCAGGCCCGACAAGGACTACGAGCAGTACTTC. Translating gives CASRPDKDYEQYF. The chain recombines TRBV28 with TRBJ2-7; D uncertain. V lost 6 bases and J 3 bases, leaving 12 bases between the germline ends. Per germline, CDR1 MDHEN and CDR2 SYDVKM. The CDR3 length is 13 residues.